The clone carrying this T cell receptor beta chain was detected once. CDR3 size: 13 residues. Germline V CDR1 and CDR2: SQVTM, ANQGSEA. Between the trimmed V and J ends, which lost 1 base and 7 bases, there was a span of 13 bases. In the source study's methods: Reference gene primer amplification yielded estimated nucleated cell counts. Assay used: immunoSEQ multiplex PCR; TCRdb lists only in-frame clones, some missing. V, J and clone size are those of that table, while D and trimming were read from the DNA. The sample holds some 220,000 clones, 75% to 85% seen once. This record comes from a study of blood T cell repertoires in COVID-19. About the study: Sources were T cells, B-cell-depleted T cells, or PBMCs; the material itself was cDNA or gDNA.

The sequencing input was peripheral blood. The sequence derives from a human donor in a cohort sampled during active COVID-19. The V call is TRBV29-1, the J call TRBJ1-2; no definite D call. The CDR3 reads CSVEGWAVPGYTF. The CDR3 nucleotides are TGCAGCGTTGAAGGGTGGGCAGTCCCTGGCTACACCTTC.